This TCR beta chain emerged from a study of shared clonotypes between healthy human individuals. Terminally differentiated effector memory CD45RA+ cells were excluded from the naive CD8 cells, which were CD45RO-negative and positively selected for CCR7. A single count supports this clone. Its antigen is unidentified. General study findings and limits: Estimated clonotype richness was generally higher in naive than memory subsets. A limitation of the genetic and exposure-history diversity represented arose from few donors.

The assay was immunoSEQ multiplex PCR, and TCRdb's table has in-frame clones only and misses some. The sample has more than 2 million clones, around 93% seen once; the top ten hold approximately 1.6%. V shed 3 bases and J shed 2 bases, with 11 bases lying between them. The germline CDR1 and CDR2 sequences are LNHDA and SQIVND (reference sequence). The CDR3 is 15 amino acids. Sequencing used naive CD8+ T cells from PBMCs. This clonotype was obtained from a young man in good health. Some clones in this sample may be carry-over from other donors' samples. V and J are TRBV19 and TRBJ1-5; D unclear. CDR3 sequence (DNA): TGTGCCAGTAGTATTTCGAGGCATCGCAATCAGCCCCAGCATTTT. This codes for CASSISRHRNQPQHF.